A single sample is the source of the 15 T cell receptor beta chains below, sequenced in a study of T-cell reconstitution after alpha-beta-depleted transplantation in children. Library preparation (for TCRbeta) was performed with unique molecular identifiers. TCRdb fed the PCR reads into MiXCR, producing one record per CDR3 protein. This sample has 210,000 or so distinct CDR3 sequences, with roughly 10% found just once. The sample in question was PBMCs, obtained before TCRalphabeta/CD19-depleted stem cell transplant. The receptors stem from a child under two years old with acute myeloid leukemia, due to receive a stem cell transplant.

This clonotype was recorded many times. The chain employs TRBV5-5 and TRBJ2-7; D not resolved. Germline CDR1 SGHKS, CDR2 YYEKEE (reference sequence). V dropped 0 bases and J dropped 6 bases, with 10 bases sitting between them. This CDR3 is 13 amino acids long. The CDR3 DNA reads as TGTGCCAGCAGCTTGGGACTCGCCATCGAGCAGTACTTC. It codes for CASSLGLAIEQYF.

This clonotype was counted ten times or more. The genes are TRBV6-5 and TRBJ2-3; D perhaps matches TRBD1 (5 bases). Germline V gene sequence: CDR1 MNHEY, CDR2 SVGAGI. V lost 8 bases and J lost 3, with 18 bases in between. The CDR3 has 15 amino acids. Written as DNA, the CDR3 is TGTGCCAGCCCTAATGGCAGGGAAGGTACAGATACGCAGTATTTT. It codes for CASPNGREGTDTQYF.

The genes are TRBV5-2 and TRBJ2-7; TRBD1, the table's D call, lacks a check against the DNA. TRBV5-2 constitutes a pseudogene. This CDR3 has 15 residues. CDR3 sequence reads: CARGLGRRRSYEQYF. The CDR3 nucleotides read TGTGCCAGGGGCCTCGGGCGCCGCCGCTCCTACGAGCAGTACTTC.

This clonotype was detected many times. V gene TRBV7-2 combines with J gene TRBJ2-7; tentative D call: TRBD2 (6 bases). This CDR3 contains 15 residues. The V and J ends lost 6 bases and 1 base respectively, with 16 bases between them. Germline CDR1 is SGHTA and CDR2 is FQGNSA. In DNA form, the CDR3 reads TGTGCCAGCAGTTCATCCCGGGACTGGTCCTACGAGCAGTACTTC. It translates to CASSSSRDWSYEQYF.

The rearrangement uses TRBV5-1 and TRBJ1-4; 7 bases agree with TRBD1. This CDR3 has 16 amino acids. Germline V lookup: CDR1 SGHRS, CDR2 YFSETQ. Trimming cost V 0 bases and J 7 bases; bases outside gene matches: 9. The CDR3 sequence is CASSLEGTAGSEKLFF. The DNA for the CDR3 is TGCGCCAGCAGCTTGGAAGGGACAGCAGGGAGTGAAAAACTGTTTTTT.

At least ten counts were recorded for this clonotype. The V and J genes are TRBV13 and TRBJ2-7, with 13 bases identical to TRBD2. The V and J ends lost 5 bases and 10 bases, in that order; junction bases with no gene match: 8. The CDR3 extends over 14 amino acids. Germline CDR1 PRHDT, CDR2 FYEKMQ (reference sequence). The CDR3 protein is CASSARTSGSEQYF. The CDR3 DNA reads TGTGCCAGCAGCGCCCGGACTAGCGGGAGTGAACAGTACTTC.

The V call is TRBV28, the J call TRBJ1-2; the D is unclear. This CDR3 spans 17 amino acids. Trimming shortened V by 8 bases and J by 8 bases, and 30 bases separated the two germline ends. Germline lookup yields CDR1 MDHEN and CDR2 SYDVKM. The CDR3 here is CASLTSRTASLKRGYTF. The DNA for the CDR3 is TGTGCCAGCCTAACTTCGAGAACAGCCTCCCTGAAGCGAGGCTACACCTTC.

This clonotype was observed many times. The J gene is TRBJ1-1, the V gene TRBV19, with D perhaps matching TRBD1 (5 bases). CDR3 size: 15 residues. In germline, CDR1 is LNHDA, CDR2 SQIVND (reference sequence). Trimming removed 6 bases at V and 0 bases at J, with 14 bases between. The CDR3 region has the DNA TGTGCCAGTAGCGGGGGACGGGAAATGAACACTGAAGCTTTCTTT. Residues: CASSGGREMNTEAFF.

In its sample, this clonotype was seen many times. V is TRBV30 and J is TRBJ2-2; D remains unclear. CDR1 and CDR2 (germline): GTSNPN, SVGIG (reference sequence). This CDR3 is built from 11 residues. V was trimmed by 5 bases and J by 5 bases, leaving 6 bases between them. Here the CDR3 DNA reads TGTGCCTGGGAGAAAACCGGGGAGCTGTTTTTT. Amino acid sequence: CAWEKTGELFF.

This clonotype was seen many times. The chain combines TRBV5-5 with TRBJ2-2, with D perhaps TRBD2 (6 bases). Trimming pared 3 bases from V and 0 bases from J, leaving 6 bases between. Per the germline V gene, CDR1 is SGHKS and CDR2 is YYEKEE (reference sequence). This CDR3 region has 14 residues. The CDR3 sequence: CASSWGANTGELFF. The CDR3 DNA reads TGTGCCAGCAGCTGGGGGGCGAACACCGGGGAGCTGTTTTTT.

This clonotype was detected ten times or more. CDR3 sequence reads: CASSFNTGSGYTF. In DNA form, the CDR3 reads TGTGCCAGCAGCTTTAATACAGGATCTGGCTACACCTTC. The J gene is TRBJ1-2, the V gene TRBV7-2, with a tentative D call TRBD1 (5 bases). V dropped 3 bases and J dropped 7 bases, with 12 bases sitting between them. CDR3 length: 13 residues. Germline CDR1 reads SGHTA; CDR2 reads FQGNSA.

This clonotype was seen ten or more times. This rearrangement joins TRBV9 to TRBJ2-7; 10 bases line up with TRBD1. CDR1 and CDR2 from the germline V gene are SGDLS and YYNGEE. The CDR3 is 14 amino acids. The junction had 5 bases not matched to a gene; V was cut back by 4 bases and J by 4 bases. CDR3 DNA: TGTGCCAGCAGCCCCCGACAGGGGGCTTACGAGCAGTACTTC. As protein: CASSPRQGAYEQYF. The full variable domain, in which reference TRBV9 and TRBJ2-7 provide the parts outside the CDR3, is DSGVTQTPKHLITATGQRVTLRCSPRSGDLSVYWYQQSLDQGLQFLIQYYNGEERAKGNILERFSAQQFPDLHSELNLSSLELGDSALYFCASSPRQGAYEQYFGPGTRLTVT.

This clonotype has ten or more counts. CDR3: CASSLKAARRNTEAFF. CDR3 sequence (DNA): TGTGCCAGCAGTTTAAAGGCGGCCCGAAGGAACACTGAAGCTTTCTTT. V and J are TRBV27 and TRBJ1-1; D unclear. The germline V gene encodes CDR1 MNHEY and CDR2 SMNVEV (reference sequence). V lost 2 bases and J lost 1, with 14 bases in between. The CDR3 has 16 amino acids.

This clonotype was seen many times. The rearrangement joins TRBV7-2 to TRBJ2-1; 10 bases map to TRBD2. Germline-derived CDR1 and CDR2 are SGHTA and FQGNSA. The CDR3 has 16 residues. The V and J ends lost 4 bases and 2 bases, in that order; junction bases with no gene match: 5. The CDR3 sequence: CASSWTGLAAYNEQFF. The CDR3 DNA sequence: TGTGCCAGCAGCTGGACAGGACTAGCGGCCTACAATGAGCAGTTCTTC.

This clonotype occurred many times. The V and J genes are TRBV18 and TRBJ2-1; D is uncertain. The ends were cut back, 5 bases at V and 6 bases at J, with 8 bases in the middle. This CDR3 has 12 amino acids. Germline V gene sequence: CDR1 KGHSH, CDR2 LQKENI. This CDR3 is CASSSASNEQFF. The CDR3 DNA reads as TGTGCCAGCTCATCGGCTTCCAATGAGCAGTTCTTC.